Shown below are 21 T cell receptor beta chains from a single sample sequenced in a study of cytomegalovirus exposure and HLA in healthy donors. Clones were read by immunoSEQ multiplex PCR, and TCRdb kept only the in-frame ones, dropping some. Of approximately 49,000 clones listed, around 91% are singletons. Sequencing was done on a sample of PBMCs. These receptor sequences come from a man aged 18 to 30 in good health and CMV-seronegative.

The genes are TRBV7-2 and TRBJ2-7; 10 bases map to TRBD2. Germline V gene lookup returns CDR1 SGHTA and CDR2 FQGNSA. V was clipped by 2 bases and J by 3 bases; unmatched bases: 7. This CDR3 spans 16 amino acids. CDR3 in amino acids: CASSLNLAGDDYEQYF. CDR3 DNA sequence: TGTGCCAGCAGCTTAAATCTAGCGGGAGACGACTACGAGCAGTACTTC.

The V and J genes are TRBV6-1 and TRBJ1-4; D is unresolved. The germline CDR1 and CDR2 sequences are MNHNS and SASEGT. The V end lost 2 bases, the J end lost 8 bases, and 9 bases lay between the germline ends. There are 13 residues in the CDR3. CDR3 nucleotides: TGTGCCAGCAGTGAACTACCTTCGGAAAAACTGTTTTTT. It yields the protein CASSELPSEKLFF.

V and J are TRBV9 and TRBJ2-3; 13 bases line up with TRBD2. CDR1 and CDR2 (germline): SGDLS, YYNGEE. The CDR3 is 18 residues long. J gave up 0 bases and V 2 bases, and 6 bases lay outside the gene matches. CDR3 in DNA: TGTGCCAGCAGCGTCGGACTAGCGGGAGTACTGAGCACAGATACGCAGTATTTT. Its translation is CASSVGLAGVLSTDTQYF.

The gene calls are TRBV19 and TRBJ1-5; TRBD1 aligns across 8 bases. V dropped 4 bases and J dropped 2; count of bases not matched to a gene: 7. The germline V gene encodes CDR1 LNHDA and CDR2 SQIVND (reference sequence). The CDR3 runs 16 residues. CDR3 protein: CASSTQGAGGNQPQHF. As DNA, the CDR3 is TGTGCCAGTAGTACCCAGGGGGCGGGTGGCAATCAGCCCCAGCATTTT.

This chain links TRBV12-5 with TRBJ2-7; D is perhaps TRBD1 (7 bases). The V and J ends lost 6 bases and 7 bases respectively, with 13 bases between them. Germline CDR1 is LGHNT and CDR2 is FRNRAP. The CDR3 loop spans 12 amino acids. The CDR3 bases are TGTGCTAGTGGCCTTTCAGGGGGGGAGCAGTACTTC. This gives the protein CASGLSGGEQYF.

The chain recombines TRBV6-4 with TRBJ2-1; 8 bases agree with TRBD2. Germline V gene sequence: CDR1 MRHNA, CDR2 SNTAGT. V dropped 11 bases and J dropped 7; count of bases not matched to a gene: 13. The CDR3 is made up of 14 amino acids. The CDR3 loop reads CAPRGAGEVNEQFF. The CDR3 bases are TGTGCCCCGAGGGGAGCGGGAGAGGTGAATGAGCAGTTCTTC.

This clone has just one count. J is TRBJ1-5 and V is TRBV28; the D gene is possibly TRBD1 (5 bases). Germline CDR1 MDHEN, CDR2 SYDVKM. The CDR3 covers 14 residues. V lost 6 bases, J lost 6 bases, and 15 bases lay in between. The CDR3 nucleotides read TGTGCCAGCAGCAAGGGCAGGGCTATTCAGCCCCAGCATTTT. Amino acid sequence: CASSKGRAIQPQHF.

CDR3 bases: TGTGCCAGCAGTTCCTCAGGGGGAGCCTCGTACGAGCAGTACTTC. It is translated as CASSSSGGASYEQYF. The gene calls are TRBV27 and TRBJ2-7; 7 bases match TRBD1. Trimming took 4 bases from V and 4 from J; bases not matched to a gene: 10. The germline gives CDR1 MNHEY, CDR2 SMNVEV (reference sequence). CDR3 length: 15 residues.

This clone has only one observation. Here the CDR3 DNA reads TGTGCCAGCAGCTCCCGACTAGACATAGCGGAGGAGCAGTACTTC. It translates to CASSSRLDIAEEQYF. This sequence joins TRBV7-9 and TRBJ2-7; maybe TRBD2 (6 bases). Trimming shortened V by 4 bases and J by 7 bases, and 20 bases separated the two germline ends. The CDR3 is 15 residues long. Germline V gives CDR1 SEHNR, CDR2 FQNEAQ (reference sequence).

This clone occurred once. V gene TRBV11-1 combines with J gene TRBJ2-1, with TRBD2 matching over 7 bases. This CDR3 has 14 amino acids. J lost 7 bases, V lost 4 bases, and 7 bases had no gene match. CDR1 SGHAT and CDR2 FQDESV come from the germline V gene (reference sequence). This CDR3 is CASSSERDWNEQFF. CDR3 coding DNA: TGTGCCAGCAGCTCCGAGCGGGATTGGAATGAGCAGTTCTTC.

In DNA, the CDR3 is TGTGCCACCTCCACAGGGGTGGCTAATGAAAAACTGTTTTTT. It is translated as CATSTGVANEKLFF. J is TRBJ1-4 and V is TRBV15; TRBD1 aligns across 7 bases. This CDR3 comprises 14 residues. V trimming: 8 bases; J trimming: 3 bases; junction bases outside the gene matches: 6. CDR1 LNHNV and CDR2 YYDKDF come from the germline V gene (reference sequence).

The chain employs TRBV7-8 and TRBJ1-3; 7 nucleotides align to TRBD1. CDR1 is SGHVS, CDR2 FQNEAQ, per germline. The length of the CDR3 is 13 residues. Losses at the gene ends were 5 bases for V and 4 bases for J; bases not matched to a gene: 2. As DNA, the CDR3 is TGTGCCAGCAGCATGGACAGGGGAAACACCATATATTTT. Its protein is CASSMDRGNTIYF.

The chain links TRBV5-1 to TRBJ2-1; 8 nucleotides match TRBD2. The CDR3 length is 15 residues. V lost 0 bases, J lost 2 bases, and 1 base stayed unmatched. CDR1 SGHRS and CDR2 YFSETQ come from the germline V gene. Written as DNA, the CDR3 is TGCGCCAGCAGCTTGGACGGGAGGGCCTACAATGAGCAGTTCTTC. Its protein is CASSLDGRAYNEQFF.

J is TRBJ2-3 and V is TRBV7-2; weak D call: TRBD2 (5 bases). Germline V lookup: CDR1 SGHTA, CDR2 FQGNSA. The V gene lost 5 bases and the J gene lost 4 bases, with 10 bases spanning the gap. This CDR3 has 13 amino acids. CDR3 in amino acids: CASSPMGADTQYF. The DNA for the CDR3 is TGTGCCAGCAGCCCAATGGGAGCAGATACGCAGTATTTT.

The chain carries TRBV15 and TRBJ2-1; D is perhaps TRBD1 (7 bases). The length of the CDR3 is 21 residues. Germline V gene data show CDR1 as LNHNV and CDR2 as YYDKDF (reference sequence). The V end was cut by 1 base, the J end by 1 base, with 26 bases between. The DNA of the CDR3 is TGTGCCACCAGCAGAGTCCTTAGCGGCAGGGGGTATCCTGGGTCCTACAATGAGCAGTTCTTC. It yields the protein CATSRVLSGRGYPGSYNEQFF. The full variable domain, its missing parts supplied by reference TRBV15 and TRBJ2-1, is DAMVIQNPRYQVTQFGKPVTLSCSQTLNHNVMYWYQQKSSQAPKLLFHYYDKDFNNEADTPDNFQSRRPNTSFCFLDIRSPGLGDTAMYLCATSRVLSGRGYPGSYNEQFFGPGTRLTVL.

The chain carries TRBV4-3 and TRBJ1-4, with 10 bases identical to TRBD1. V gave up 0 bases and J gave up 10 bases; unmatched junction bases: 5. CDR3 size: 15 residues. Germline V gives CDR1 LGHNA, CDR2 YSLEER. CDR3 coding DNA: TGCGCCAGCAGCCAAGAGGGGACAGGGGATGGAAAACTGTTTTTT. Translating gives CASSQEGTGDGKLFF.

The genes are TRBV6-1 and TRBJ1-4, with D uncertain. The CDR3 totals 13 residues. Trimming took off 11 bases at V and 5 bases at J, with 15 bases between the two ends. Germline lookup yields CDR1 MNHNS and CDR2 SASEGT. The CDR3: CAGSGYTNEKLFF. CDR3 DNA sequence: TGTGCCGGTTCGGGGTATACCAATGAAAAACTGTTTTTT.

This chain connects TRBV7-2 to TRBJ1-5; no clear D. CDR1 and CDR2 from the germline V gene are SGHTA and FQGNSA. V lost 1 base to trimming and J lost 7 bases, with 8 bases between them. The CDR3 has 13 amino acids. CDR3: CASSLDRGQPQHF. DNA for the CDR3: TGTGCCAGCAGCTTAGATCGGGGACAGCCCCAGCATTTT.

This clone is a singleton in its sample. V and J are TRBV27 and TRBJ1-5; maybe TRBD1 (5 bases). Between the trimmed V and J ends, which lost 6 bases and 0 bases, there was a span of 21 bases. There are 18 residues in the CDR3. Germline V gene sequence: CDR1 MNHEY, CDR2 SMNVEV (reference sequence). The CDR3, as DNA: TGTGCCAGCAGGCTATTAGGGGTTGGAGAGAATAGCAATCAGCCCCAGCATTTT. This codes for CASRLLGVGENSNQPQHF.

The V call is TRBV9, the J call TRBJ2-6; a possible D gene is TRBD2 (6 bases). Between the trimmed V and J ends, which lost 3 bases and 1 base, there was a span of 11 bases. This CDR3 has 16 amino acids. The V gene's germline CDR1 is SGDLS and CDR2 YYNGEE. The CDR3 coding sequence is TGTGCCAGCAGCGGGGGACTTAATTCTGGGGCCAACGTCCTGACTTTC. Translating gives CASSGGLNSGANVLTF.

The rearrangement links TRBV19 to TRBJ1-3; D gene unclear. Trimming shortened V by 5 bases and J by 0 bases, and 14 bases separated the two germline ends. The CDR3 length is 16 residues. CDR1 LNHDA and CDR2 SQIVND come from the germline V gene (reference sequence). CDR3 nucleotide sequence: TGTGCCAGTAGTGATGGAGGCATGGGCTCTGGAAACACCATATATTTT. Translation gives CASSDGGMGSGNTIYF.